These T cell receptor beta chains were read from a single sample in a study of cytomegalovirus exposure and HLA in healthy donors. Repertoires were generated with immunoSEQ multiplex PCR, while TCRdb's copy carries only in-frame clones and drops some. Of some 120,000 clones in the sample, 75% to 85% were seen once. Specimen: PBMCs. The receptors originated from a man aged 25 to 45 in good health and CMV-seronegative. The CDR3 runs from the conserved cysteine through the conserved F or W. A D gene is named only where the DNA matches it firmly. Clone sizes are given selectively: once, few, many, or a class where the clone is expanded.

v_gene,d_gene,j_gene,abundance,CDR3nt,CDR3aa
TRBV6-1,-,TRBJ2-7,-,TGTGCCAGCAGTGTGAGGGGGGGTGGGGAGTACGAGCAGTACTTC,CASSVRGGGEYEQYF
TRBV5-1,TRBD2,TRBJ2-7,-,TGCGCCAGCAGCCTAGCGGGAATTAGCTACGAGCAGTACTTC,CASSLAGISYEQYF
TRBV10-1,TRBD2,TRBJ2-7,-,TGCGCCAGCAGTCCCGGGACTAGCGGGAGCGGCGAGCAGTACTTC,CASSPGTSGSGEQYF
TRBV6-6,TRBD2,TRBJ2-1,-,TGTGCCAGCAGTTACCTGGGACTAGCGGGAGATGAGCAGTTCTTC,CASSYLGLAGDEQFF
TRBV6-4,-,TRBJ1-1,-,TGTGCCAGCAGTGACTCGGGCGACACTGAAGCTTTCTTT,CASSDSGDTEAFF
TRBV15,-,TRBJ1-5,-,TGTGCCACCAGGGAATGGAGTAATAATCAGCCCCAGCATTTT,CATREWSNNQPQHF
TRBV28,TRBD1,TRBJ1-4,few,TGTGCCAGCAGTTACGGGACAGGGGGCGCGGCAACTAATGAAAAACTGTTTTTT,CASSYGTGGAATNEKLFF
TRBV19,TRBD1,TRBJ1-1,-,TGTGCCAGTAGTATGGCAGGGGGCCTCACACCCGCGAGAACTGAAGCTTTCTTT,CASSMAGGLTPARTEAFF
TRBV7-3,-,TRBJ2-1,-,TGTGCCAGCAGCTTAATAGGGGGTCATGAGCAGTTCTTC,CASSLIGGHEQFF
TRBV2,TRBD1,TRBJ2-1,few,TGTGCCAGCAGTTCGGGACAGGGGAATTTGCCGCTGTTCTTC,CASSSGQGNLPLFF
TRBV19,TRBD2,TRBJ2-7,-,TGTGCCACCTACTCCGGGACTAGCGGGGGCGAGCAGTACTTC,CATYSGTSGGEQYF
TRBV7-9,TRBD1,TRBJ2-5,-,TGTGCCAGCAGCTCCCGGGACAGGGTCAAGACCCAGTACTTC,CASSSRDRVKTQYF
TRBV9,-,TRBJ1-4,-,TGTGCCAGCAGCGTAGTGTTGCCCGGGGATGAAAAACTGTTTTTT,CASSVVLPGDEKLFF
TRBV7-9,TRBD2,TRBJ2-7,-,TGTTCCAGCAGCTCAATCGGGGGGGGGCAGTACTTC,CSSSSIGGGQYF
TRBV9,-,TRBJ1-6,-,TGTGCCAGCAGCGCCCCGGACATGCCTTCCTACGAAACCCTCCACTTT,CASSAPDMPSYETLHF
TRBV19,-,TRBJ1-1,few,TGTGCCAGTAGTGACAATACCCGGACTGAAGCTTTCTTT,CASSDNTRTEAFF
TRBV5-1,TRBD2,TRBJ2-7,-,TGCGCCAGCAGCTTGGTCCCAGCGGGAGGATTCCAGGGGCCCGAGCAGTACTTC,CASSLVPAGGFQGPEQYF
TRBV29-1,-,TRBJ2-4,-,TGCAGCGTTGAAGAAGGGGGACGTTGGAACATTCAGTACTTC,CSVEEGGRWNIQYF
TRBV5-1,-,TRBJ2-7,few,TGCGCCAGCAGCTCCATCCACTACGAGCAGTACTTC,CASSSIHYEQYF
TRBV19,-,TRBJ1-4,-,TGTGCCAGTGGAGGTAATGAAAAACTGTTTTTT,CASGGNEKLFF
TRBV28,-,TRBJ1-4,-,TGTGCCAGCAGTACGGGACAACTAAATGAAAAACTGTTTTTT,CASSTGQLNEKLFF
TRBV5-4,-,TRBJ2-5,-,TGTGCCAGCAGTCCCCCATTTTATAGCGGTAAAGAGACCCAGTACTTC,CASSPPFYSGKETQYF